Here is one TCR beta chain with its context. No antigen is known for it. The sample is drawn from a study of radiotherapy plus CTLA-4 blockade in lung cancer. CDR3 length equals 14 residues. Deletions cut 6 bases from V and 5 bases from J, with 16 bases between. Germline assignment: CDR1 SNHLY and CDR2 FYNNEI. The study, taken as a whole, reports: Early blood T cell clone dynamics, with interferon-beta, were reported to best predict response.

The protocol was immunoSEQ multiplex PCR, while the TCRdb copy is restricted to in-frame clones and leaves out a portion. The sample has tens of thousands of clones, roughly 79% seen once; the top ten hold 13% to 15%. The sequence came from a human donor with non-small cell lung cancer that progressed on radiotherapy plus ipilimumab. This chain uses TRBV2 with TRBJ1-2; D may be TRBD1 (5 bases). The source material was peripheral blood, sampled from a patient treated with radiotherapy plus ipilimumab. In DNA, the CDR3 is TGTGCCAGCAGAGGCGCGACAGATATTTATGGCTACACCTTC. Translated, it gives CASRGATDIYGYTF.